Below, 25 T cell receptor beta chains from the same sample are listed, as sequenced in a study of shared clonotypes between healthy human individuals. As defined, naive CD8 cells were CD45RO-negative and positively selected for CCR7, with terminally differentiated effector memory CD45RA+ cells excluded. The assay was immunoSEQ multiplex PCR, and TCRdb's table has in-frame clones only and misses some. Of roughly 2.1 million clones detected, about 92% appear once; the ten largest clones hold around 1.7%. The specimen was naive CD8+ T cells from PBMCs. These receptors came from a man in his late teens or twenties in good health. Some clones in this sample may be carry-over from other donors' samples.

The J gene is TRBJ2-2, the V gene TRBV27; tentatively, D is TRBD2 (5 bases). Germline assignment: CDR1 MNHEY and CDR2 SMNVEV (reference sequence). This CDR3 comprises 16 residues. Trimming cost V 2 bases and J 2 bases, with 12 bases left between them. The CDR3 DNA follows: TGTGCCAGCAGTTTAATCCAGCGGCTAAACACCGGGGAGCTGTTTTTT. Translated, it gives CASSLIQRLNTGELFF.

The chain links TRBV9 to TRBJ2-7; D might be TRBD1 or TRBD2, each matching 5 bases. Germline CDR1 is SGDLS and CDR2 is YYNGEE. Trimming shortened V by 4 bases and J by 3 bases, and 11 bases separated the two germline ends. CDR3 length equals 13 residues. CDR3 residues: CASSLGTLYEQYF. CDR3 nucleotides: TGTGCCAGCAGCCTGGGGACCCTCTACGAGCAGTACTTC.

As to this clone: Other DNA sequences from this sample encode an identical CDR3 as well. The chain joins TRBV7-9 to TRBJ2-7; 7 nucleotides match TRBD1. In germline, CDR1 is SEHNR, CDR2 FQNEAQ (reference sequence). V was clipped by 5 bases and J by 3 bases; unmatched bases: 7. The CDR3 has 14 amino acids. This CDR3 reads CASSPPTGLYEQYF. CDR3 nucleotides: TGTGCCAGCAGCCCCCCGACAGGGCTCTACGAGCAGTACTTC.

This clone was counted once. The chain couples TRBV6-5 to TRBJ2-7; D not certain. V was shortened by 2 bases and J by 5 bases, with 10 bases between the two germline ends. This CDR3 contains 13 residues. Germline loops: CDR1 MNHEY, CDR2 SVGAGI. CDR3 DNA: TGTGCCAGCAGTTACCAGGCCGCTCACGAGCAGTACTTC. It yields the protein CASSYQAAHEQYF.

V is TRBV4-1 and J is TRBJ2-7; 9 bases are a match to TRBD1. The CDR3 covers 14 residues. Germline V gene data show CDR1 as MGHRA and CDR2 as YSYEKL. V lost 4 bases and J lost 7; bases outside the gene matches: 8. The CDR3 is CASSPHRGRGEQYF. In nucleotides, the CDR3 is TGCGCCAGCAGCCCCCACAGGGGGCGTGGGGAGCAGTACTTC.

Note on this clone: Additional DNA sequences in this sample encode the identical CDR3. V is TRBV7-8 and J is TRBJ1-2, with 7 positions matching TRBD1. Germline CDR1 and CDR2: SGHVS and FQNEAQ. V shed 5 bases and J 7 bases; nucleotides not matched to a gene: 4. CDR3 length: 12 residues. The CDR3 sequence is CASSPGGAGYTF. In DNA form, the CDR3 reads TGTGCCAGCAGCCCAGGGGGGGCTGGCTACACCTTC.

J is TRBJ2-7 and V is TRBV2, with TRBD2 matching over 15 bases. The CDR3 loop spans 15 amino acids. With 6 bases clipped from V and 4 bases from J, the junction kept 4 bases outside the gene matches. CDR1 and CDR2 (germline): SNHLY, FYNNEI. CDR3 DNA: TGTGCCAGCAGCCAAGGACTAGCGGGAGGGTACGAGCAGTACTTC. Encoded protein: CASSQGLAGGYEQYF.

DNA of the CDR3: TGTGCCAGCAGCCCCCCTCCCGAGTCGTTCACCGGGGAGCTGTTTTTT. It specifies CASSPPPESFTGELFF. The chain couples TRBV5-4 to TRBJ2-2; D remains ambiguous. Trimming removed 4 bases at V and 4 bases at J, with 17 bases between. Germline-derived CDR1 and CDR2 are SGHNT and YYREEE (reference sequence). The CDR3 spans 16 residues.

This chain joins TRBV9 and TRBJ2-1; a possible D gene is TRBD2 (5 bases). This CDR3 comprises 14 residues. Trimming took 2 bases from V and 7 from J, leaving 13 bases between them. Germline V CDR1 and CDR2: SGDLS, YYNGEE. The CDR3 sequence: CASSVWPSGNEQFF. As DNA, the CDR3 is TGTGCCAGCAGCGTGTGGCCTTCGGGGAATGAGCAGTTCTTC.

This rearrangement joins TRBV18 to TRBJ2-7; 7 nucleotides line up with TRBD2. The CDR3 length is 14 residues. After removal of 6 bases from V and 4 bases from J, the junction contained 9 bases not matched to a gene. CDR1 and CDR2 (germline): KGHSH, LQKENI. CDR3 nucleotide sequence: TGTGCCAGCTCTCACGTGGGGGGGGATTACGAGCAGTACTTC. Encoded protein: CASSHVGGDYEQYF.

J is TRBJ1-5 and V is TRBV5-1; no definite D call. Between the trimmed V and J ends, which lost 5 bases and 0 bases, there was a span of 12 bases. The CDR3 is made up of 15 amino acids. Looked up from germline, CDR1 is SGHRS and CDR2 is YFSETQ. CDR3 sequence reads: CASRTGSPSNQPQHF. In DNA, the CDR3 is TGCGCCAGCAGAACTGGATCCCCTAGCAATCAGCCCCAGCATTTT.

V gene TRBV18 combines with J gene TRBJ2-5, with D possibly being TRBD1 or TRBD2 (6 bases each). The germline CDR1 and CDR2 sequences are KGHSH and LQKENI. V lost 2 bases and J 4 bases, leaving 17 bases between the germline ends. This CDR3 has 16 residues. The CDR3 DNA sequence: TGTGCCAGCTCACCAAGAAAAGGGGGGTCTGGAGAGACCCAGTACTTC. Its protein is CASSPRKGGSGETQYF.

Remarks on this clone: Other DNA sequences within the sample encode an identical CDR3. V and J are TRBV7-9 and TRBJ1-2; D remains unclear. This CDR3 contains 14 residues. CDR1 and CDR2 from the germline V gene are SEHNR and FQNEAQ (reference sequence). V was pared by 3 bases and J by 4 bases, with 12 bases between. The CDR3 is CASSLGGIAYGYTF. The CDR3 DNA reads TGTGCCAGCAGCTTGGGAGGGATCGCCTATGGCTACACCTTC.

The chain is built from TRBV27 and TRBJ2-3; a weak D match, TRBD2 (5 bases). CDR3 length equals 16 residues. Trimming took off 6 bases at V and 4 bases at J, with 20 bases between the two ends. The germline V gene encodes CDR1 MNHEY and CDR2 SMNVEV (reference sequence). The CDR3 sequence: CASRGASGLAPDTQYF. In DNA form, the CDR3 reads TGTGCCAGCAGGGGCGCGAGCGGCTTAGCCCCAGATACGCAGTATTTT.

V gene TRBV4-2 combines with J gene TRBJ2-7; TRBD1 or TRBD2 may be the D gene (7 bases each). The CDR3 spans 14 residues. From germline, CDR1 is LGHNA and CDR2 YNFKEQ. V lost 4 bases and J 5 bases, leaving 15 bases between the germline ends. The CDR3 reads CASSPGGGGDEQYF. CDR3 nucleotides: TGTGCCAGCAGCCCAGGGGGGGGAGGGGACGAGCAGTACTTC.

The chain combines TRBV10-3 with TRBJ1-1; D gene unclear. This CDR3 has 15 residues. Per the germline V gene, CDR1 is ENHRY and CDR2 is SYGVKD. V lost 0 bases to trimming and J lost 1 base, with 9 bases between them. CDR3 nucleotides: TGTGCCATCAGTGAGTCGATCCTGGGGAACACTGAAGCTTTCTTT. Protein: CAISESILGNTEAFF.

The chain carries TRBV7-9 and TRBJ2-5; TRBD2 matches 13 bases. The CDR3 is 14 residues long. The junction had 3 bases not matched to a gene; V was cut back by 9 bases and J by 2 bases. The V gene's germline CDR1 is SEHNR and CDR2 FQNEAQ (reference sequence). In nucleotides, the CDR3 is TGTGCCAGTCGGGGACTAGCGGGACAAGAGACCCAGTACTTC. This codes for CASRGLAGQETQYF.

The CDR3, as DNA: TGTGCCAGTAGACACTCACAGGGAGGATTCTACGAGCAGTACTTC. Translated, it gives CASRHSQGGFYEQYF. This chain joins TRBV19 and TRBJ2-7, with D perhaps assigned TRBD1 or TRBD2 (6 bases each). V gave up 6 bases and J gave up 3 bases, with 18 bases separating them. CDR1 and CDR2 from the germline V gene are LNHDA and SQIVND (reference sequence). The CDR3 is 15 residues long.

This clone was picked up a small number of times. This chain uses TRBV7-2 with TRBJ1-1, with a tentative D call TRBD1 (5 bases). Germline V lookup: CDR1 SGHTA, CDR2 FQGNSA. V dropped 1 base and J dropped 1 base, with 7 bases sitting between them. The CDR3 has 14 residues. CDR3 DNA: TGTGCCAGCAGCTTAGGGACATGGAACACTGAAGCTTTCTTT. It translates to CASSLGTWNTEAFF.

The chain employs TRBV11-2 and TRBJ2-7; 13 bases match TRBD2. The CDR3 has 18 residues. Germline CDR1 reads SGHAT; CDR2 reads FQNNGV. Losses at the gene ends were 3 bases for V and 3 bases for J; bases not matched to a gene: 11. The CDR3 region has the DNA TGTGCCAGCAGCTTCCACCCGGGACTAGCGGGACTAAACTACGAGCAGTACTTC. This encodes CASSFHPGLAGLNYEQYF.

The rearrangement joins TRBV6-1 to TRBJ2-7; TRBD2 aligns across 10 bases. In germline, CDR1 is MNHNS, CDR2 SASEGT. The CDR3 loop spans 13 amino acids. The V segment lost 6 bases and the J segment 5 bases; nucleotides outside the gene matches: 4. CDR3 residues: CASRTSGDHEQYF. Here the CDR3 DNA reads TGTGCCAGCAGAACTAGCGGGGACCACGAGCAGTACTTC.

This chain joins TRBV27 and TRBJ2-1; 12 bases fit TRBD2. The V gene end was trimmed by 2 bases and the J gene end by 8 bases; junction bases not matched to a gene: 7. The CDR3 is 16 amino acids. CDR1 and CDR2 from the germline V gene are MNHEY and SMNVEV (reference sequence). The chain's CDR3 is CASSLIRTSGTHEQFF. For the CDR3, the DNA is TGTGCCAGCAGTTTAATCCGGACTAGCGGGACCCATGAGCAGTTCTTC.

This sequence joins TRBV10-1 and TRBJ1-2; D might be TRBD1 (5 bases). V was trimmed by 9 bases and J by 0 bases, leaving 14 bases between them. CDR1 is WNHNN, CDR2 SYGVQD, per germline (reference sequence). This CDR3 spans 14 amino acids. The CDR3 coding sequence is TGCGCCAGAAAAAGGGGTGAAGCTAACTATGGCTACACCTTC. It is translated as CARKRGEANYGYTF.

The gene calls are TRBV11-2 and TRBJ2-1; 9 bases are a match to TRBD2. Trimming took 3 bases from V and 9 from J; bases not matched to a gene: 6. CDR1 and CDR2 (germline): SGHAT, FQNNGV. The CDR3 length is 14 residues. The CDR3 DNA reads TGTGCCAGCAGCTTTGGCGGGAGGGCCACTGAGCAGTTCTTC. It yields the protein CASSFGGRATEQFF.

The genes are TRBV19 and TRBJ1-2, with D hard to call. CDR3 length equals 13 residues. Germline-derived CDR1 and CDR2 are LNHDA and SQIVND (reference sequence). Trimming took off 5 bases at V and 2 bases at J, with 9 bases between the two ends. This CDR3 is CASSPQVNYGYTF. CDR3 nucleotide sequence: TGTGCCAGTAGTCCTCAAGTAAACTATGGCTACACCTTC.